This T cell receptor (beta chain) was captured in a study of blood T cell repertoires in COVID-19. Overall study: The United States, Italy and Spain provided the acute and convalescent COVID-19 samples. The analysed material was cDNA or gDNA that came from T cells, B-cell-depleted T cells, or PBMCs.

With V trimmed by 5 bases and J by 1 base, 6 bases remained unmatched. The CDR3 length is 15 residues. CDR1 SGHTA and CDR2 FQGNSA come from the germline V gene. Per the original methods: Amplification of reference gene primers provided the estimated nucleated cell counts. The repertoire was sequenced with immunoSEQ multiplex PCR; TCRdb's copy has only in-frame clones and lacks some. D and trimming were read from the DNA, whereas the V and J calls and clone size are those reported in that table. The sample lists 98,000 or so clones; about 80% were seen once. This receptor was identified in a woman between 70 and 85 years old with acute or convalescent COVID-19. The V call is TRBV7-2, the J call TRBJ1-2, with TRBD1 identical over 8 bases. Sequencing input: peripheral blood. CDR3 sequence (DNA): TGTGCCAGCAGCCCCAGGGGGCCCGGTAACTATGGCTACACCTTC. It specifies CASSPRGPGNYGYTF.